This is a list of T cell receptor beta chains from one sample in a study of T-cell memory formation after mild COVID-19. TCRdb ran MiXCR on the 5' RACE reads and lists one entry per CDR3 protein. The sample yields a few hundred thousand distinct CDR3 sequences, less than 20% seen once. Sequencing input: PBMCs or a T cell subset sorted from them (not recorded which). Receptors originate from a man younger than 35 who had mild COVID-19 (a few samples of this study predate the infection). Cell type and time point are not known. CDR3s include the opening cysteine and the closing phenylalanine or tryptophan. The D gene is left open where the match is weak. Rows give clone size only sometimes, using once, few, many, or a class for an expanded clone.

.	TRBV2	TRBJ2-7	.	CASRGSRTYEQYF	TGTGCCAGCAGGGGCTCACGTACCTACGAGCAGTACTTC
TRBD1	TRBV24-1	TRBJ1-5	few	CADRGGQPQHF	TGTGCCGACAGGGGCGGTCAGCCCCAGCATTTT
.	TRBV29-1	TRBJ1-2	few	CSADGYTF	TGCAGCGCAGATGGCTACACCTTC
.	TRBV5-1	TRBJ2-5	many	CASSLVGPGETQYF	TGCGCCAGCAGCTTGGTGGGGCCGGGGGAGACCCAGTACTTC
TRBD2	TRBV20-1	TRBJ2-3	.	CRKAGEITDTQYF	TGCAGAAAAGCGGGGGAGATCACAGATACGCAGTATTTT
.	TRBV4-2	TRBJ1-5	.	CASSQDGAENQPQHF	TGTGCCAGCAGCCAAGATGGGGCAGAGAATCAGCCCCAGCATTTT
TRBD1	TRBV27	TRBJ2-5	few	CASRDRVTQETQYF	TGTGCCAGCCGCGACAGGGTAACACAAGAGACCCAGTACTTC
TRBD2	TRBV20-1	TRBJ2-3	.	CSAEAGTTTDTQYF	TGCAGTGCTGAGGCCGGGACTACCACAGATACGCAGTATTTT
.	TRBV6-6	TRBJ2-7	many	CASSLTYQGEQYF	TGTGCCAGCAGTCTGACGTATCAAGGGGAGCAGTACTTC
.	TRBV7-2	TRBJ1-1	few	CASSLYTGEAFF	TGTGCCAGCAGCTTATACACAGGCGAAGCTTTCTTT
.	TRBV7-2	TRBJ1-4	few	CASSFSGVSTNEKLFF	TGTGCCAGCAGCTTTTCCGGGGTTTCAACTAATGAAAAACTGTTTTTT
.	TRBV7-7	TRBJ2-5	many	CASSSGSGGETQYF	TGTGCTAGCAGCTCGGGATCCGGGGGCGAGACCCAGTACTTC
.	TRBV6-1	TRBJ1-3	many	CASSEYWRKAASGNTIYF	TGTGCCAGCAGTGAATACTGGAGGAAGGCCGCCTCTGGAAACACCATATATTTT
TRBD1	TRBV7-2	TRBJ2-3	.	CASRSGTGGLNTQYF	TGTGCCAGCAGGTCCGGGACAGGGGGCTTGAATACGCAGTATTTT
TRBD2	TRBV7-3	TRBJ2-5	few	CASSLFGGLAVQETQYF	TGTGCCAGCAGCTTATTCGGGGGACTAGCGGTACAAGAGACCCAGTACTTC
TRBD2	TRBV12-3/TRBV12-4	TRBJ2-5	.	CASTQGGYGETQYF	TGTGCCAGCACTCAGGGAGGGTACGGAGAGACCCAGTACTTC
.	TRBV7-2	TRBJ2-1	.	CASSQRYEQFF	TGTGCCAGCAGCCAGAGGTATGAGCAGTTCTTC
.	TRBV7-3	TRBJ2-5	.	CASSLTYSGTQYF	TGTGCCAGCAGCTTAACGTATTCAGGGACCCAGTACTTC
.	TRBV11-2	TRBJ2-3	.	CASEGGGADTQYF	TGTGCCAGCGAGGGGGGGGGTGCAGATACGCAGTATTTT
.	TRBV20-1	TRBJ1-2	many	CSATDNYGYTF	TGCAGTGCGACCGACAACTATGGCTACACCTTC
.	TRBV7-9	TRBJ1-4	.	CASSFGFSDEKLFF	TGTGCCAGCAGCTTCGGGTTTTCAGATGAAAAACTGTTTTTT
.	TRBV20-1	TRBJ2-3	few	CSANKRDEYTDTQYF	TGCAGTGCTAACAAACGGGACGAATATACAGATACGCAGTATTTT
.	TRBV29-1	TRBJ1-2	few	CSVARAHGYTF	TGCAGCGTTGCCAGGGCCCACGGCTACACCTTC
.	TRBV10-3	TRBJ2-6	.	CAISSVRPGANVLTF	TGTGCCATCAGTTCGGTACGGCCTGGGGCCAACGTCCTGACTTTC
TRBD2	TRBV10-2	TRBJ2-1	few	CASLFGGGNEQFF	TGCGCCAGCCTGTTCGGGGGGGGCAATGAGCAGTTCTTC
.	TRBV20-1	TRBJ1-1	few	CSARPGGRSTEAFF	TGCAGTGCTCGCCCGGGGGGTCGGAGCACTGAAGCTTTCTTT
TRBD2	TRBV7-9	TRBJ2-5	few	CASSLGSGGIETQYF	TGTGCCAGCAGCTTAGGATCGGGGGGAATTGAGACCCAGTACTTC
TRBD2	TRBV4-2	TRBJ2-3	.	CASGSGGRTDTQYF	TGTGCCAGCGGCAGCGGGGGGAGGACAGATACGCAGTATTTT
.	TRBV7-6	TRBJ1-1	.	CASSPIGTEAFF	TGTGCCAGCAGCCCTATAGGCACTGAAGCTTTCTTT
.	TRBV27	TRBJ1-2	few	CASSLYGSWGYTF	TGTGCCAGCAGTTTATACGGGTCGTGGGGCTACACCTTC
TRBD2	TRBV2	TRBJ2-2	.	CASSAGTSGVGELFF	TGTGCCAGCAGTGCCGGGACTAGCGGGGTCGGGGAGCTGTTTTTT
.	TRBV27	TRBJ2-2	many	CASSEDRNTGELFF	TGTGCCAGCAGTGAAGACAGGAACACCGGGGAGCTGTTTTTT
TRBD2	TRBV15	TRBJ2-2	few	CATSRVPSGAERTGELFF	TGTGCCACCAGCAGAGTTCCTAGCGGGGCAGAGAGGACCGGGGAGCTGTTTTTT
.	TRBV12-3/TRBV12-4	TRBJ2-7	.	CASSWPGSYEQYF	TGTGCCAGCAGTTGGCCCGGGTCCTACGAGCAGTACTTC
.	TRBV10-3	TRBJ2-1	.	CAISESAPVKNNEQFF	TGTGCCATCAGTGAGTCAGCACCGGTAAAGAACAATGAGCAGTTCTTC
.	TRBV7-9	TRBJ1-1	.	CASSSGRGTEAFF	TGTGCCAGCAGCTCAGGGCGGGGTACTGAAGCTTTCTTT
.	TRBV10-3	TRBJ2-2	.	CAITGLENTGELFF	TGTGCCATCACCGGTCTGGAGAACACCGGGGAGCTGTTTTTT
TRBD1	TRBV7-2	TRBJ1-1	.	CASSTRQGGPRGAFF	TGTGCCAGCAGCACGAGACAAGGGGGCCCTAGAGGAGCTTTCTTT
.	TRBV28	TRBJ1-5	few	CASNPTLQPQHF	TGTGCCAGCAACCCGACACTGCAGCCCCAGCATTTT
.	TRBV4-1	TRBJ1-2	.	CASSQALTDYGYTF	TGCGCCAGCAGCCAAGCTCTGACAGACTATGGCTACACCTTC
.	TRBV28	TRBJ1-6	few	CASSSPRRDSNSPLHF	TGTGCCAGCAGTTCACCTAGGAGGGATTCTAATTCACCCCTCCACTTT
TRBD1	TRBV6-5	TRBJ2-5	.	CASSYSRGLGETQYF	TGTGCCAGCAGTTACTCGAGGGGGCTGGGCGAGACCCAGTACTTC